These T cell receptor beta chains were read from a single sample in a study of blood T cell repertoires in COVID-19. The table came from immunoSEQ multiplex PCR; TCRdb's copy has only in-frame clones and leaves some out. Of tens of thousands of clones in the sample, 89% were seen once. The source material was peripheral blood. These receptors all stem from a woman aged 60-75 years with active COVID-19. Both conserved end residues are part of each CDR3. D genes are given only for firm matches. Expanded clones get a size class; other rows say once, few or many, or leave the size out.

TGTGCCTGGAGGTACAGGGGGGAACGGGAGCAGTACTTC CAWRYRGEREQYF TRBV30 13 - TRBJ2-7 TRBD1
TGTGCCAGCGGAAGGGGGGACCCACGCGGGAGTTCACCCCTCCACTTT CASGRGDPRGSSPLHF TRBV3-1/TRBV3-2 16 few TRBJ1-6 -
TGTGCCAGCAGCACGAGGGCCGGGTACCAAGAGACCCAGTACTTC CASSTRAGYQETQYF TRBV7-9 15 once TRBJ2-5 -
TGTGCCAGCAAAGGGGGCACAGATACGCAGTATTTT CASKGGTDTQYF TRBV27 12 - TRBJ2-3 -
TGTGCCAGCAGTAGGGGTGGTGGCGGCTACGAGCAGTACTTC CASSRGGGGYEQYF TRBV2 14 - TRBJ2-7 -
TGTGCCAGCAGCTTAGGCCAAGCGGGGGGTCAAGAGACCCAGTACTTC CASSLGQAGGQETQYF TRBV7-2 16 - TRBJ2-5 TRBD2
TGTGCCAGCACCATGGGGGGGAAATCACCCCTCCACTTT CASTMGGKSPLHF TRBV12-3/TRBV12-4 13 - TRBJ1-6 -
TGTGCCAGCAGCCGTAGCGGGGGGACCTCTGGAGATACGCAGTATTTT CASSRSGGTSGDTQYF TRBV7-8 16 few TRBJ2-3 TRBD2
TGTGCCAGCAGCAAAGGGGTCGAGACAGGGAGTTCCTACGAGCAGTACTTC CASSKGVETGSSYEQYF TRBV21-1 17 - TRBJ2-7 -
TGTGCCTGGACCCTGGGGAGTTGGGGTGGCTACACCTTC CAWTLGSWGGYTF TRBV30 13 - TRBJ1-2 -
TGTGCCAGCAAGCCGGGGGGCGAGTTTTATGGCTACACCTTC CASKPGGEFYGYTF TRBV25-1 14 - TRBJ1-2 -
TGTGCCAGCGGTCGGGGGGTACCGAATTCACCCCTCCACTTT CASGRGVPNSPLHF TRBV14 14 - TRBJ1-6 -
TGTGCCAGCAGCTTAGCGGGGGGGCCAGGCTACGAGCAGTACTTC CASSLAGGPGYEQYF TRBV7-6 15 - TRBJ2-7 -
TGTGCCAGCAGTCTCCGGACAGGAGCGAACACTGAAGCTTTCTTT CASSLRTGANTEAFF TRBV11-2 15 - TRBJ1-1 TRBD1
TGTGCCAGCAGTTACTTCGACAGGGGGCGTGAGCAGTTCTTC CASSYFDRGREQFF TRBV6-2/TRBV6-3 14 once TRBJ2-1 TRBD1
TGTGCCAGCAGTGAGAATCGGCGGGGGGGCGCGGAGACCCAGTACTTC CASSENRRGGAETQYF TRBV2 16 - TRBJ2-5 TRBD2
TGTGCCAGCAGCCCTAACACCGGGGAGCTGTTTTTT CASSPNTGELFF TRBV11-2 12 - TRBJ2-2 -
TGTGCCACTACAGGGGAGGTTAGCCAAAGGATTCAGTACTTC CATTGEVSQRIQYF TRBV10-3 14 - TRBJ2-4 -
TGTGCCAGCAGTTGGACAGGAGATCAGCCCCAGCATTTT CASSWTGDQPQHF TRBV6-2/TRBV6-3 13 few TRBJ1-5 TRBD1
TGTGCCAGCAGAGATGTCGACAGGGGGTATCTCTATGGCTACACCTTC CASRDVDRGYLYGYTF TRBV2 16 once TRBJ1-2 TRBD1
TGTGCCAGCGGCGGACAGCCAAAGGTCCTCCCCAGCTCCTATAATTCACCCCTCCACTTT CASGGQPKVLPSSYNSPLHF TRBV5-5 20 - TRBJ1-6 -
TGCGCCAGCAGCTTGGGACTTAAGGCTGAAGCTTTCTTT CASSLGLKAEAFF TRBV5-1 13 - TRBJ1-1 -
TGTGCCACCAGCGATACAGGGGGCAATCAGCCCCAGCATTTT CATSDTGGNQPQHF TRBV15 14 - TRBJ1-5 TRBD1
TGTGCCAGCAGTTTATCGGGACTTCCCGGGGAGCTGTTTTTT CASSLSGLPGELFF TRBV27 14 - TRBJ2-2 -